The T cell receptor (beta chain) described here comes from a study of blood T cell repertoires in COVID-19 (TCRdb year 2020). Regarding the research as a whole: Samples covering the acute and convalescent phases of COVID-19 were provided by collaborators in the United States, Italy and Spain. The repertoires were made available in a free public database intended to serve as a resource for research on the immune response to SARS-CoV-2. The material from the prospective study consisted of cDNA or gDNA derived from T cells, B-cell-depleted T cells, or PBMCs. The samples were drawn from the first 160 participants of the ongoing ImmuneRACE study and from 1,254 subjects provided by 6 global collaborators. Where available, HLA class I and class II types were taken from metadata supplied by the sample provider and were not determined by assay-based typing. Deeply sampled blood TCRbeta repertoires from subjects exposed to, actively infected with, or recovered from COVID-19 were included in the dataset. Nearly every sample came with metadata listing a de-identified subject ID, COVID-19 status, age in years and sex.

As to this clone: Its cognate antigen has yet to be identified. No base-level quality is on record; no much larger clone is a single base apart.

Enrolling through a virtual design, the prospective study's participants ranged in age from roughly 18 to 89 years and lived across roughly 24 United States geographic areas. In the prospective study, cohorts were assigned on the basis of participant-reported clinical history obtained from a screening survey and a study questionnaire. Recovered participants in ImmuneRACE Cohort 3 were defined by two consecutive negative NP/OP PCR tests, clearance by a healthcare professional, or resolution of symptoms. Mobile phlebotomists in the prospective study collected whole blood, serum and a nasopharyngeal or oropharyngeal swab from every participant. Additional blood draws and questionnaires over an approximately 2-month period could optionally be provided by prospective study participants. Before DNA extraction, prospective study blood samples were shipped either frozen or at room temperature. The immunoSEQ Assay, a bias-controlled multiplex PCR, was used to amplify TCRbeta CDR3 regions from genomic DNA. Turning to the authors' computational methods: Nucleated cell counts per sample were estimated from amplification of reference gene primers within the assay. To quantify the absolute abundance of each unique TCRbeta CDR3 rearrangement, sequence reads were collapsed and filtered. For each sample, productive Simpson clonality was calculated as the square root of Simpson's diversity index across productive rearrangements. TCRdb stores this immuneACCESS table with in-frame sequences only. Part of the clones is absent; in the studies checked, under half of the shortfall reflects unresolved V genes, and no reason is known for the rest. Clonal size and the V and J genes are those of that table, whereas D and trimming came from the DNA. This sample has 110,000 to 150,000 clones in its table, and 70% to 90% of those were observed once. The biggest ten clones account for approximately 4.3% of the sample.

The germline V gene encodes CDR1 MNHEY and CDR2 SVGAGI. V sheds 0 bases and J sheds 5 bases, leaving 16 bases between their ends. From cysteine to phenylalanine, the CDR3 is 16 amino acids long. Only CDR3 DNA remains: 48 bases, in frame from the first base. Here is what the overall study found, with its caveats: The quantity of clinical and demographic metadata differed by source and by participant and was supplied without curation.

The sample consisted of PBMCs or T cells enriched from blood (not recorded which). This chain is built from TRBV6-5 and TRBJ1-2, with TRBD1 perhaps the D gene, on 6 matching bases. The TCR was taken from a man aged 45 to 65 who had recovered from COVID-19. The DNA is as follows: TGTGCCAGCAGTTACTCGTCAACCGGGACAAAGTATGGCTACACCTTC. Translation gives CASSYSSTGTKYGYTF.